The rows below give T cell receptor beta chains drawn from one sample of a study of cytomegalovirus exposure and HLA in healthy donors. The table came from immunoSEQ multiplex PCR; TCRdb's copy has only in-frame clones and leaves some out. In the table there are about 110,000 clones, about two thirds of which are singletons. Sequenced material: PBMCs. The receptors were gathered from a boy between 5 and 17 years old in good health and CMV-seronegative. The conserved cysteine and the conserved F or W are not part of the CDR3 here. D genes are given only for firm matches.

D gene: TRBD1
J gene: TRBJ2-4
V gene: TRBV7-9
CDR3 protein: ASSFRLTGDIQY

D gene: TRBD1
J gene: TRBJ2-5
V gene: TRBV19
CDR3 protein: ASSWGERGRNPTQY

D gene: TRBD1
J gene: TRBJ1-1
V gene: TRBV30
CDR3 protein: AWSRDRATEAF

D gene: NA
J gene: TRBJ1-2
V gene: TRBV6-5
CDR3 protein: ASSPSRANYGYT

D gene: NA
J gene: TRBJ1-4
V gene: TRBV7-7
CDR3 protein: ASSPAHGEKLF

D gene: NA
J gene: TRBJ1-4
V gene: TRBV28
CDR3 protein: ASSPYDEKLF

D gene: TRBD2
J gene: TRBJ2-1
V gene: TRBV2
CDR3 protein: ASRTPAGGGDNEQF

D gene: NA
J gene: TRBJ2-3
V gene: TRBV30
CDR3 protein: AWNPIQDTQY

D gene: TRBD1
J gene: TRBJ2-7
V gene: TRBV7-9
CDR3 protein: ASSLGQGGYEQY

D gene: TRBD2
J gene: TRBJ2-7
V gene: TRBV5-4
CDR3 protein: ASSLGGLAGLSYEQY

D gene: NA
J gene: TRBJ2-5
V gene: TRBV7-8
CDR3 protein: ASSLGPGGTVGTQY

D gene: TRBD2
J gene: TRBJ2-1
V gene: TRBV6-4
CDR3 protein: ASSDSSGSYNEQF

D gene: NA
J gene: TRBJ2-1
V gene: TRBV7-6
CDR3 protein: ASSPKIGGNEQF

D gene: TRBD2
J gene: TRBJ2-3
V gene: TRBV28
CDR3 protein: ASSPGGGLTDTQY

D gene: TRBD1
J gene: TRBJ1-2
V gene: TRBV4-3
CDR3 protein: ASSQHGQDYYGYT

D gene: TRBD1
J gene: TRBJ1-4
V gene: TRBV6-5
CDR3 protein: ASSHGQGVNEKLF

D gene: NA
J gene: TRBJ2-7
V gene: TRBV2
CDR3 protein: ASRPSGAFSYEQY

D gene: NA
J gene: TRBJ2-2
V gene: TRBV30
CDR3 protein: AWSLTSLGTGELF

D gene: NA
J gene: TRBJ1-5
V gene: TRBV2
CDR3 protein: ASSERGFRNQPQH

D gene: NA
J gene: TRBJ1-5
V gene: TRBV4-1
CDR3 protein: ASSQEGANQPQH

D gene: NA
J gene: TRBJ2-1
V gene: TRBV5-1
CDR3 protein: ASSILPSAPQF

D gene: NA
J gene: TRBJ1-2
V gene: TRBV4-1
CDR3 protein: ASRTPGGNYGYT

D gene: TRBD1
J gene: TRBJ2-7
V gene: TRBV7-2
CDR3 protein: ASSLVQGGGLEQY

D gene: TRBD2
J gene: TRBJ2-1
V gene: TRBV27
CDR3 protein: ASRQRGGGHEQF

D gene: TRBD1
J gene: TRBJ1-1
V gene: TRBV7-2
CDR3 protein: ASSLTGITEAF

D gene: TRBD1
J gene: TRBJ2-2
V gene: TRBV4-3
CDR3 protein: ASSQDWQGANTGELF

D gene: TRBD2
J gene: TRBJ2-3
V gene: TRBV29-1
CDR3 protein: SGITTSGRIPSTDTQY

D gene: TRBD1
J gene: TRBJ1-2
V gene: TRBV10-3
CDR3 protein: ATRPGQEDPYT

D gene: NA
J gene: TRBJ2-7
V gene: TRBV7-9
CDR3 protein: ASSLGGRVREQY

D gene: TRBD2
J gene: TRBJ2-1
V gene: TRBV7-3
CDR3 protein: ASSSRLAGHREQF

D gene: NA
J gene: TRBJ2-6
V gene: TRBV19
CDR3 protein: ASSIGGGGANVLT

D gene: TRBD2
J gene: TRBJ2-2
V gene: TRBV11-3
CDR3 protein: ASSLEGLAREGELF

D gene: NA
J gene: TRBJ2-7
V gene: TRBV28
CDR3 protein: AIEGGYEQY

D gene: NA
J gene: TRBJ1-2
V gene: TRBV5-6
CDR3 protein: ASSWAGDGYT

D gene: TRBD2
J gene: TRBJ2-7
V gene: TRBV4-3
CDR3 protein: ASSQGLAGNDGYEQY

D gene: NA
J gene: TRBJ1-6
V gene: TRBV28
CDR3 protein: ASSLDRFFYNSPLH

D gene: NA
J gene: TRBJ2-7
V gene: TRBV11-3
CDR3 protein: ASSLGLYEQY

D gene: NA
J gene: TRBJ2-7
V gene: TRBV25-1
CDR3 protein: ASSEYERGEQY

D gene: NA
J gene: TRBJ1-2
V gene: TRBV25-1
CDR3 protein: ASSELRSRLDYGYT

D gene: TRBD2
J gene: TRBJ2-4
V gene: TRBV6-6
CDR3 protein: ASSSLAGGVYIQY

D gene: NA
J gene: TRBJ1-2
V gene: TRBV19
CDR3 protein: ASSIDPQSPPGGGYT

D gene: TRBD1
J gene: TRBJ1-1
V gene: TRBV5-1
CDR3 protein: ASSLDTGGTEAF

D gene: TRBD1
J gene: TRBJ2-7
V gene: TRBV28
CDR3 protein: ASRVGQGASYEQY

D gene: TRBD1
J gene: TRBJ2-7
V gene: TRBV27
CDR3 protein: ASSSADRGLDEQY

D gene: TRBD2
J gene: TRBJ2-7
V gene: TRBV6-5
CDR3 protein: ASRLGLAGAEQY

D gene: NA
J gene: TRBJ1-5
V gene: TRBV12-5
CDR3 protein: ASGLETGNQPQH

D gene: NA
J gene: TRBJ2-7
V gene: TRBV7-9
CDR3 protein: ASSSQAYEQY

D gene: NA
J gene: TRBJ2-7
V gene: TRBV2
CDR3 protein: ASSEEGYKQY